The TCR beta chain under discussion was sequenced for a study of blood T cell repertoires in COVID-19. Study at large: Sites across the United States, Italy and Spain contributed samples from acute and convalescent COVID-19. T cells, B-cell-depleted T cells, or PBMCs provided the cDNA or gDNA that served as material.

In the authors' workflow: Amplifying reference gene primers gave estimates of nucleated cell counts. The repertoire was sequenced with immunoSEQ multiplex PCR; TCRdb's copy has only in-frame clones and lacks some. The V and J calls and clone size were taken over from that table, and D and trimming were inferred from the DNA. The table shows roughly 60,000 clones, with around 90% occurring only once. The CDR3 spans 15 residues. Trimming removed 5 bases from V and 0 bases from J; junction bases left unmatched: 7. Germline CDR1 and CDR2: MNHEY and SVGEGT. Sequencing was performed on peripheral blood. The TCR sequence derives from a human donor with acute or convalescent COVID-19. The donor label of this sample is uncertain. The gene calls are TRBV6-2 or TRBV6-3 and TRBJ2-7; 7 positions agree with TRBD2. The CDR3 DNA sequence: TGTGCCAGCAGTCCCGCGGGGGTTCACTCCTACGAGCAGTACGTC. This codes for CASSPAGVHSYEQYV.